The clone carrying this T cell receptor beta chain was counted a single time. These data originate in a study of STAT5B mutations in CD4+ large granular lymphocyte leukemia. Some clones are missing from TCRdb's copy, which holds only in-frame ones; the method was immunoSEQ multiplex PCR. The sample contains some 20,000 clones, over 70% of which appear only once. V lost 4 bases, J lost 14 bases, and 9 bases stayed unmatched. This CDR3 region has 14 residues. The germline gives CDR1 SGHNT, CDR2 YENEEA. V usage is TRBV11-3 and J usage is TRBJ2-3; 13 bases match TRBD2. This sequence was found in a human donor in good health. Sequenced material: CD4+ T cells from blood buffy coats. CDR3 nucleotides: TGTGCCAGCAGCTCTACTAGCGGGGGGGCTGTAGTGTATTTT. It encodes CASSSTSGGAVVYF. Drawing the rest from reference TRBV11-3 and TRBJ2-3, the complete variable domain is EAGVVQSPRYKIIEKKQPVAFWCNPISGHNTLYWYLQNLGQGPELLIRYENEEAVDDSQLPKDRFSAERLKGVDSTLKIQPAELGDSAVYLCASSSTSGGAVVYFGPGTRLTVL.